This TCR beta chain originates from a study of blood T cell repertoires in COVID-19. Study at large: Specimens from acute and convalescent COVID-19 originated in the United States, Italy and Spain. PBMCs, B-cell-depleted T cells, or T cells were the source of the cDNA or gDNA that made up the material.

Authors' data handling: Reference gene primers were amplified, and this amplification served to estimate nucleated cell counts. TCRdb's table, derived via immunoSEQ multiplex PCR, lists solely in-frame clones and lacks some. That table furnishes V, J and clone size, whereas the DNA furnished D and trimming. The sample lists roughly 200,000 clones; around 81% were seen once. V lost 2 bases to trimming and J lost 7 bases; unmatched junction nucleotides: 8. CDR3 length: 15 amino acids. Germline V CDR1 and CDR2: SGHDT, YYEEEE. The material sequenced was peripheral blood. The rearrangement uses TRBV5-6 and TRBJ1-4, with TRBD1 matching over 7 bases. This clonotype was obtained from a woman aged 65 to 85 with acute or convalescent COVID-19. Here the CDR3 reads CASSFKGAGSEKLFF. The CDR3 DNA follows: TGTGCCAGCAGCTTCAAGGGGGCGGGTAGTGAAAAACTGTTTTTT.